Below are 20 T cell receptor beta chains sequenced from a single sample in a study of lymphopenia after photon versus proton radiotherapy. The protocol was immunoSEQ multiplex PCR, while the TCRdb copy is restricted to in-frame clones and leaves out a portion. The table has roughly 30,000 clones, approximately 95% seen once. Sequencing was performed on peripheral blood, taken from a patient treated with photon-based radiotherapy. The receptors originated from a woman aged 45-59 years with cholangiocarcinoma.

This clone was counted a single time. DNA for the CDR3: TGTGCCAGCAGTTTTGAGAAGATCACTGAAGCTTTCTTT. It specifies CASSFEKITEAFF. The rearrangement links TRBV28 to TRBJ1-1; D uncertain. V lost 3 bases, J lost 4 bases, and 9 bases lay in between. Germline values: CDR1 MDHEN, CDR2 SYDVKM. This CDR3 has 13 amino acids. Full variable domain (rest looked up from reference TRBV28 and TRBJ1-1): DVKVTQSSRYLVKRTGEKVFLECVQDMDHENMFWYRQDPGLGLRLIYFSYDVKMKEKGDIPEGYSVSREKKERFSLILESASTNQTSMYLCASSFEKITEAFFGQGTRLTVV.

The chain links TRBV4-3 to TRBJ1-1; 9 positions match TRBD1. The germline gives CDR1 LGHNA, CDR2 YSLEER. The CDR3 spans 17 residues. After removal of 0 bases from V and 1 base from J, the junction contained 6 bases not matched to a gene. The CDR3 DNA follows: TGCGCCAGCAGCCAAGACCGGACAGGGGTTGGGAACACTGAAGCTTTCTTT. This translates into CASSQDRTGVGNTEAFF.

J is TRBJ1-1 and V is TRBV19; D not certain. The CDR3 sequence is 13 residues long. CDR1 and CDR2 (germline): LNHDA, SQIVND (reference sequence). Trimming cost V 4 bases and J 0 bases, with 6 bases left between them. CDR3 in amino acids: CASSSHLNTEAFF. The CDR3 region has the DNA TGTGCCAGTAGTAGTCACCTGAACACTGAAGCTTTCTTT.

CDR3 coding DNA: TGTGCCAGCTCACCCCCGGTTCCTTCCTACGAGCAGTACTTC. Translation: CASSPPVPSYEQYF. The rearrangement joins TRBV18 to TRBJ2-7, with D uncertain. The CDR3 is made up of 14 amino acids. Per the germline V gene, CDR1 is KGHSH and CDR2 is LQKENI. The V end was cut by 3 bases, the J end by 1 base, with 10 bases between.

V usage is TRBV7-9 and J usage is TRBJ1-5; D is possibly TRBD1 (5 bases). Germline V gene sequence: CDR1 SEHNR, CDR2 FQNEAQ (reference sequence). V was trimmed by 3 bases and J by 5 bases, leaving 8 bases between them. The CDR3 length is 13 residues. The CDR3 sequence: CASSLGGDQPQHF. Here the CDR3 DNA reads TGTGCCAGCAGCTTGGGGGGTGATCAGCCCCAGCATTTT.

The rearrangement uses TRBV7-2 and TRBJ1-1, with 8 bases aligning to TRBD1. Germline trimming cut 0 bases from V and 5 bases from J; bases unmatched to any gene: 5. Germline CDR1 reads SGHTA; CDR2 reads FQGNSA. CDR3 length equals 15 residues. This chain's CDR3 is CASSLALQGATEAFF. CDR3 sequence (DNA): TGTGCCAGCAGCTTAGCGCTTCAGGGGGCGACTGAAGCTTTCTTT.

This rearrangement joins TRBV7-2 to TRBJ1-2; D may be TRBD1 (5 bases). Trimming took 5 bases from V and 2 from J, leaving 18 bases between them. CDR3 length: 16 residues. Germline V lookup: CDR1 SGHTA, CDR2 FQGNSA. CDR3 loop: CASSPLGTGLNYGYTF. DNA for the CDR3: TGTGCCAGCAGCCCCTTGGGAACAGGTCTCAACTATGGCTACACCTTC.

J is TRBJ1-3 and V is TRBV18; D not resolved. Trimming took off 2 bases at V and 0 bases at J, with 5 bases between the two ends. CDR1 is KGHSH and CDR2 is LQKENI in the germline V gene. CDR3 length: 14 residues. This CDR3 is CASSPTGSGNTIYF. In DNA, the CDR3 is TGTGCCAGCTCACCAACGGGCTCTGGAAACACCATATATTTT.

The V call is TRBV4-1, the J call TRBJ1-4; tentative D call: TRBD1 (5 bases). The V end was cut by 6 bases, the J end by 4 bases, with 15 bases between. CDR3 length: 15 residues. CDR1 is MGHRA, CDR2 YSYEKL, per germline. The DNA of the CDR3 is TGCGCCAGCAGGGGGACTCCGGCCCTTAATGAAAAACTGTTTTTT. It codes for CASRGTPALNEKLFF.

This sequence joins TRBV7-2 and TRBJ2-7; D not resolved. CDR1 SGHTA and CDR2 FQGNSA come from the germline V gene. Trimming took off 2 bases at V and 2 bases at J, with 7 bases between the two ends. The CDR3 contains 13 residues. The chain's CDR3 is CASSLLVPYEQYF. The CDR3 DNA is TGTGCCAGCAGCTTACTGGTTCCCTACGAGCAGTACTTC.

J is TRBJ2-1 and V is TRBV5-4, with TRBD1 matching over 7 bases. From germline, CDR1 is SGHNT and CDR2 YYREEE (reference sequence). This CDR3 contains 15 residues. V trimming: 9 bases; J trimming: 2 bases; junction bases outside the gene matches: 11. Here the CDR3 reads CATQSQGTTYNEQFF. CDR3 DNA sequence: TGTGCCACCCAATCACAGGGGACAACCTACAATGAGCAGTTCTTC.

This chain uses TRBV18 with TRBJ2-7; possible D gene TRBD1, 5 bases. This CDR3 is built from 11 residues. Germline values: CDR1 KGHSH, CDR2 LQKENI. V lost 5 bases and J 5 bases, leaving 7 bases between the germline ends. The CDR3 protein is CASSFRDEQYF. CDR3 DNA: TGTGCCAGCTCATTCAGGGACGAGCAGTACTTC. Drawing the rest from reference TRBV18 and TRBJ2-7, the complete variable domain is NAGVMQNPRHLVRRRGQEARLRCSPMKGHSHVYWYRQLPEEGLKFMVYLQKENIIDESGMPKERFSAEFPKEGPSILRIQQVVRGDSAAYFCASSFRDEQYFGPGTRLTVT.

This chain uses TRBV19 with TRBJ2-2; 7 bases agree with TRBD2. This CDR3 is built from 17 residues. The V gene end was trimmed by 4 bases and the J gene end by 8 bases; junction bases not matched to a gene: 16. The germline CDR1 and CDR2 sequences are LNHDA and SQIVND (reference sequence). As DNA, the CDR3 is TGTGCCAGTAGTAAACCAGGGAGGGTAAATCTACGAGGGGAGCTGTTTTTT. Protein: CASSKPGRVNLRGELFF.

V gene TRBV10-2 combines with J gene TRBJ2-7; D is undetermined. The V gene's germline CDR1 is WSHSY and CDR2 SAAADI. This CDR3 spans 12 amino acids. V was shortened by 7 bases and J by 4 bases, with 11 bases between the two germline ends. DNA for the CDR3: TGCGCCAGCACCACCAGCAGGTACGAGCAGTACTTC. This gives the protein CASTTSRYEQYF.

This sequence joins TRBV6-6 and TRBJ2-2; D might be TRBD2 (5 bases). V was cut by 2 bases and J by 6 bases, with 16 bases left in between. Looked up from germline, CDR1 is MNHNY and CDR2 is SVGAGI (reference sequence). This CDR3 comprises 16 residues. This CDR3 reads CASSYGSGGGAGELFF. The CDR3, as DNA: TGTGCCAGCAGTTACGGGTCAGGTGGAGGAGCCGGGGAGCTGTTTTTT.

The rearrangement joins TRBV7-6 to TRBJ1-1, with D possibly matching TRBD1 (5 bases). The ends were cut back, 2 bases at V and 0 bases at J, with 16 bases in the middle. From germline, CDR1 is SGHVS and CDR2 FNYEAQ. There are 17 residues in the CDR3. The CDR3 protein is CASSLLPVGGMNTEAFF. The CDR3 region has the DNA TGTGCCAGCAGCTTACTCCCCGTCGGGGGTATGAACACTGAAGCTTTCTTT.

The genes are TRBV4-1 and TRBJ2-2; D is possibly TRBD1 (6 bases). The CDR3 extends over 14 amino acids. Germline CDR1 MGHRA, CDR2 YSYEKL. V was trimmed by 5 bases and J by 5 bases, leaving 12 bases between them. The CDR3 here is CASSSQGFTGELFF. DNA of the CDR3: TGCGCCAGCAGCTCACAGGGTTTTACCGGGGAGCTGTTTTTT.

This chain links TRBV7-2 with TRBJ2-7; D unclear. V was shortened by 5 bases and J by 5 bases, with 13 bases between the two germline ends. This CDR3 region has 13 residues. Germline-derived CDR1 and CDR2 are SGHTA and FQGNSA. CDR3 DNA: TGTGCCAGCAGCCCCGGGTGGTACAACGAGCAGTACTTC. Its protein is CASSPGWYNEQYF.

This chain uses TRBV7-2 with TRBJ2-7; D is ambiguous. Trimming removed 6 bases from V and 7 bases from J, with 19 bases in between. The CDR3 has 14 residues. Germline lookup yields CDR1 SGHTA and CDR2 FQGNSA. CDR3 coding DNA: TGTGCCAGCAGTCATCCCCTCGTTTCGGGTGAGCAGTACTTC. This sequence encodes CASSHPLVSGEQYF.

The chain uses TRBV18 and TRBJ2-3; 9 bases align to TRBD1. Trimming cost V 6 bases and J 0 bases; bases outside gene matches: 4. Germline CDR1 KGHSH, CDR2 LQKENI. The CDR3 sequence is 15 residues long. The CDR3 reads CASSAGTGSTDTQYF. Here the CDR3 DNA reads TGTGCCAGCTCTGCTGGGACAGGGAGCACAGATACGCAGTATTTT.